This entry is about one TCR beta chain. This CDR3 contains 15 residues. CDR1 is SGHAT and CDR2 is FQNNGV in the germline V gene. Trimming pared 5 bases from V and 4 bases from J, leaving 17 bases between. This record comes from a study of blood T cells in healthy people across ages. Primed by a sample-barcoded 5' primer and a J-beta primer mix, a second PCR proceeded for about 7 to 11 cycles. MiXCR was run by TCRdb on the 5' RACE reads, yielding one entry per CDR3 protein. In the table there are more than 650,000 distinct CDR3 sequences, 20% to 25% of which are singletons. The material sequenced was blood. The receptor was isolated from a man aged 70 or older in good health. The rearrangement links TRBV11-2 to TRBJ1-1; D is undetermined. The CDR3 protein is CASSPERVPGTEAFF. CDR3 nucleotides: TGTGCCAGCAGCCCTGAAAGGGTGCCTGGCACTGAAGCTTTCTTT.